This TCR beta chain was captured by sequencing in a study of OX40 agonist ivuxolimab in advanced cancers. The repertoire was sequenced with immunoSEQ multiplex PCR; TCRdb's copy has only in-frame clones and lacks some. The sample has fewer than 75,000 clones, about 84% seen once; the top ten hold about 7.9%. This clone has just one count. The source is an adult with an advanced solid tumor such as melanoma, head and neck, liver or kidney cancer. The sample in question was CD4+ or CD8+ T cells sorted from blood, obtained in a trial of the OX40 agonist ivuxolimab.

The CDR3 reads CASSYTSGLSYEQYF. The CDR3 DNA is TGTGCCAGCAGTTACACTAGCGGCCTCTCCTACGAGCAGTACTTC. The rearrangement uses TRBV6-6 and TRBJ2-7; 8 bases agree with TRBD2. The CDR3 loop spans 15 amino acids. Germline CDR1 is MNHNY and CDR2 is SVGAGI (reference sequence). V gave up 2 bases and J gave up 0 bases; unmatched junction bases: 3.